Listed here are 24 T cell receptor beta chains from one sample, sequenced in a study of spatial heterogeneity in lung cancer. Study observations and caveats: Tumoral mutation counts were tracked by counts of expanded intratumoral alpha and beta TCRs.

TCRdb ran MiXCR on the 5' RACE reads and lists one entry per CDR3 protein. There are about 3,600 distinct CDR3 sequences in the sample; approximately 9% occur only once, and over 25% lies in the top ten. These receptors have no identified antigens. Noted time point: sample taken at primary tumor resection. Here the sequenced sample was lung tumor tissue, taken at surgery. Receptors originate from a male donor with early-stage non-small cell lung cancer.

This clonotype was counted ten times or more. The chain couples TRBV5-5 to TRBJ1-4; D possibly corresponds to TRBD1 (5 bases). V was cut by 2 bases and J by 5 bases, with 10 bases left in between. There are 14 residues in the CDR3. The germline V gene has CDR1 SGHKS and CDR2 YYEKEE (reference sequence). The CDR3 region has the DNA TGTGCCAGCAGCTTCGGGCAGGGAAATGAAAAACTGTTTTTT. Translation: CASSFGQGNEKLFF.

Of note for this clonotype: A much larger clone differs by one base, so this may be a read error. This chain links TRBV7-8 with TRBJ2-3; no definite D call. The CDR3 runs 15 residues. Germline-derived CDR1 and CDR2 are SGHVS and FQNEAQ. The CDR3 loop reads CACSLESTVTDTQYF. The CDR3 DNA is TGTGCCTGCAGCTTAGAAAGTACAGTGACAGATACGCAGTATTTT.

By share, this clonotype counts as medium-sized (0.01 to 0.1%). The chain couples TRBV20-1 to TRBJ1-1; D perhaps matches TRBD1 (6 bases). Trimming took 6 bases from V and 3 from J, leaving 14 bases between them. The germline V gene has CDR1 DFQATT and CDR2 SNEGSKA (reference sequence). The CDR3 runs to 13 residues. This CDR3 reads CSAKDSIYTEAFF. The CDR3 DNA is TGCAGTGCGAAGGACAGTATATACACTGAAGCTTTCTTT.

The gene calls are TRBV19 and TRBJ2-7; the D gene is possibly TRBD2 (6 bases). Trimming left V 5 bases short and J 5 bases short, with 13 bases between. Looked up from germline, CDR1 is LNHDA and CDR2 is SQIVND (reference sequence). The CDR3 has 13 amino acids. The CDR3 DNA reads as TGTGCCAGTAGTCCACCGGGGAGGCACGAGCAGTACTTC. Its protein product is CASSPPGRHEQYF.

This clonotype was seen ten or more times. This chain links TRBV29-1 with TRBJ2-3, with TRBD2 identical over 9 bases. The CDR3 covers 13 residues. Per the germline V gene, CDR1 is SQVTM and CDR2 is ANQGSEA. With V trimmed by 8 bases and J by 2 bases, 5 bases remained unmatched. The CDR3 region has the DNA TGCAGCTCTCGACTAGCGGTCACAGATACGCAGTATTTT. Translating it yields CSSRLAVTDTQYF.

J is TRBJ1-5 and V is TRBV27; D is ambiguous. Per germline, CDR1 MNHEY and CDR2 SMNVEV (reference sequence). Trimming stripped 5 bases from V and 9 bases from J, with 23 bases between. The CDR3 sequence is 16 residues long. The chain's CDR3 is CASSPLRQTGPRPQHF. DNA of the CDR3: TGTGCCAGCAGTCCCTTGAGACAAACTGGCCCCCGGCCCCAGCATTTT.

This clonotype is medium-sized in the sample. The chain carries TRBV7-2 and TRBJ2-3; 7 positions match TRBD2. V trimming: 3 bases; J trimming: 6 bases; junction bases outside the gene matches: 6. The CDR3 contains 14 residues. The germline V gene encodes CDR1 SGHTA and CDR2 FQGNSA. CDR3 amino acids: CASSFGGRGDTQYF. In DNA form, the CDR3 reads TGTGCCAGCAGCTTTGGCGGGAGAGGTGATACGCAGTATTTT.

This clonotype is judged medium-sized. The chain has TRBV2 and TRBJ2-1; 10 positions agree with TRBD2. The CDR3 extends over 15 amino acids. The V and J ends lost 6 bases and 5 bases, in that order; junction bases with no gene match: 7. Germline CDR1 SNHLY, CDR2 FYNNEI. The CDR3 coding sequence is TGTGCCAGCAGCGGTAGCGGGAGGCCAGACAATGAGCAGTTCTTC. Translated, it gives CASSGSGRPDNEQFF.

This clonotype rates as medium-sized. The V call is TRBV28, the J call TRBJ2-3; D unclear. Trimming removed 4 bases from V and 1 base from J, with 15 bases in between. Per the germline V gene, CDR1 is MDHEN and CDR2 is SYDVKM. The CDR3 sequence is 16 residues long. Here the CDR3 reads CASSSQAWAGTDTQYF. The CDR3 DNA follows: TGTGCCAGCAGTTCCCAAGCATGGGCAGGCACAGATACGCAGTATTTT.

By sample fraction, this clonotype is medium-sized (0.01 to 0.1%). The gene calls are TRBV29-1 and TRBJ2-3; D uncertain. The CDR3 extends over 14 amino acids. Looked up from germline, CDR1 is SQVTM and CDR2 is ANQGSEA. With 7 bases removed from V and 1 base from J, the gap between germline ends came to 15 bases. The CDR3 DNA is TGCAGCGCCATCGGGCGAGACCGCACAGATACGCAGTATTTT. It is translated as CSAIGRDRTDTQYF.

This clonotype was observed a few times. The rearrangement joins TRBV4-3 to TRBJ1-4, with 11 nucleotides matching TRBD1. The CDR3 sequence is 17 residues long. Germline CDR1 LGHNA, CDR2 YSLEER. Germline trimming cut 3 bases from V and 3 bases from J; bases unmatched to any gene: 6. CDR3: CASSHRTGGNANEKLFF. The CDR3 DNA sequence: TGCGCCAGCAGCCACCGGACAGGGGGCAACGCTAATGAAAAACTGTTTTTT.

The rearrangement joins TRBV7-2 to TRBJ1-5; tentative D call: TRBD1 (5 bases). V was trimmed by 1 base and J by 6 bases, leaving 13 bases between them. Looked up from germline, CDR1 is SGHTA and CDR2 is FQGNSA. The CDR3 sequence is 15 residues long. CDR3 sequence reads: CASSLEVGGTQPQHF. CDR3 sequence (DNA): TGTGCCAGCAGCTTAGAAGTGGGGGGTACTCAGCCCCAGCATTTT. Filled out from reference TRBV7-2 and TRBJ1-5, the complete variable domain reads GAGVSQSPSNKVTEKGKDVELRCDPISGHTALYWYRQSLGQGLEFLIYFQGNSAPDKSGLPSDRFSAERTGGSVSTLTIQRTQQEDSAVYLCASSLEVGGTQPQHFGDGTRLSIL.

Judged by abundance, this clonotype is medium-sized. This sequence joins TRBV29-1 and TRBJ2-7; 13 bases line up with TRBD2. Trimming took 4 bases from V and 7 from J; bases not matched to a gene: 4. Germline V gene sequence: CDR1 SQVTM, CDR2 ANQGSEA. The CDR3 spans 13 residues. The CDR3 region is CSVATSGRREQYF. As DNA, the CDR3 is TGCAGCGTTGCGACTAGCGGGAGGAGGGAGCAGTACTTC.

Sample share makes this clonotype medium-sized (0.01 to 0.1%). The chain links TRBV5-1 to TRBJ2-1, with TRBD2 matching over 10 bases. Losses at the gene ends were 4 bases for V and 9 bases for J; bases not matched to a gene: 13. Germline V gene data show CDR1 as SGHRS and CDR2 as YFSETQ. CDR3 size: 16 residues. The CDR3 region has the DNA TGCGCCAGCAGCGCGCGGACTAGCGGCACCCCGGGTGAGCAGTTCTTC. Its translation is CASSARTSGTPGEQFF.

This clonotype was picked up many times. The V call is TRBV7-9, the J call TRBJ1-2; D might be TRBD1 (6 bases). V lost 1 base to trimming and J lost 4 bases, with 7 bases between them. This CDR3 has 13 amino acids. CDR1 and CDR2 (germline): SEHNR, FQNEAQ (reference sequence). CDR3 in amino acids: CASSLGTAYGYTF. The CDR3 DNA reads as TGTGCCAGCAGCTTAGGGACAGCCTATGGCTACACCTTC.

This clonotype is classed as medium-sized. The V gene is TRBV7-2, the J gene TRBJ1-6; D remains unclear. The CDR3 runs 14 residues. Germline values: CDR1 SGHTA, CDR2 FQGNSA. With 5 bases removed from V and 7 bases from J, the gap between germline ends came to 12 bases. CDR3 loop: CASSPRPGNSPLHF. The CDR3 nucleotides are TGTGCCAGCAGCCCCCGCCCCGGGAATTCACCCCTCCACTTT.

This clonotype is termed medium-sized. The chain has TRBV11-1 and TRBJ2-5; weak D call: TRBD2 (6 bases). V was trimmed by 8 bases and J by 5 bases, leaving 21 bases between them. This CDR3 is built from 15 residues. Germline values: CDR1 SGHAT, CDR2 FQDESV (reference sequence). CDR3 DNA sequence: TGTGCCAGCGGCTCCGAACTAGCCCTGGCGGAGACCCAGTACTTC. Its translation: CASGSELALAETQYF.

This clonotype was observed a few times. CDR3 amino acids: CASSPSSRVAGELFF. The DNA of the CDR3 is TGTGCCAGCAGCCCCTCGTCTCGGGTTGCCGGGGAGCTGTTTTTT. The chain combines TRBV11-2 with TRBJ2-2; D is unclear. This CDR3 contains 15 residues. V was trimmed by 5 bases and J by 6 bases, leaving 16 bases between them. Germline CDR1 reads SGHAT; CDR2 reads FQNNGV.

This chain joins TRBV3-1 and TRBJ1-5, with 9 nucleotides matching TRBD1. V was pared by 5 bases and J by 2 bases, with 7 bases of the junction left unmatched. This CDR3 has 16 amino acids. Per the germline V gene, CDR1 is LGHDT and CDR2 is YNNKEL (reference sequence). DNA of the CDR3: TGTGCCAGCAGCTACTCGGACAGGGGAGGCAATCAGCCCCAGCATTTT. Its translation is CASSYSDRGGNQPQHF.

This clonotype was recorded at least ten times. The chain recombines TRBV11-2 with TRBJ2-2; D gene unclear. This CDR3 is built from 13 residues. Looked up from germline, CDR1 is SGHAT and CDR2 is FQNNGV. V was clipped by 5 bases and J by 4 bases, with 8 bases between them. The CDR3 DNA follows: TGTGCCAGCAGCGCTGCTCTCACCGGGGAGCTGTTTTTT. Protein sequence: CASSAALTGELFF.

By share, this clonotype counts as medium-sized. V is TRBV7-8 and J is TRBJ1-5; no reliable D call. Germline loops: CDR1 SGHVS, CDR2 FQNEAQ. This CDR3 comprises 14 residues. V lost 4 bases and J lost 4, with 11 bases in between. CDR3 residues: CASSSRTVNQPQHF. As DNA, the CDR3 is TGTGCCAGCAGCTCCCGGACTGTGAATCAGCCCCAGCATTTT. Combining the CDR3 with reference TRBV7-8 and TRBJ1-5 gives the whole variable domain GAGVSQSPRYKVAKRGQDVALRCDPISGHVSLFWYQQALGQGPEFLTYFQNEAQLDKSGLPSDRFFAERPEGSVSTLKIQRTQQEDSAVYLCASSSRTVNQPQHFGDGTRLSIL.

The chain recombines TRBV18 with TRBJ2-3, with TRBD1 matching 9 bases. This CDR3 contains 15 residues. Germline lookup yields CDR1 KGHSH and CDR2 LQKENI. The junction had 1 base not matched to a gene; V was cut back by 3 bases and J by 0 bases. The CDR3 bases are TGTGCCAGCTCACCCGGGACAGGGAGCACAGATACGCAGTATTTT. Its protein is CASSPGTGSTDTQYF.

The chain is built from TRBV15 and TRBJ1-1, with D possibly TRBD1 on 5 matching bases. The CDR3 runs 14 residues. The V end lost 0 bases, the J end lost 6 bases, and 11 bases lay between the germline ends. The germline gives CDR1 LNHNV, CDR2 YYDKDF (reference sequence). The CDR3 nucleotides read TGTGCCACCAGCAGAGATTTGGGACGACCTGAAGCTTTCTTT. It translates to CATSRDLGRPEAFF.

V and J are TRBV6-6 and TRBJ2-5; D may be TRBD2 (5 bases). The germline V and J ends were trimmed by 0 bases and 5 bases, with 19 bases remaining between them. The CDR3 is made up of 17 amino acids. CDR1 and CDR2 from the germline V gene are MNHNY and SVGAGI (reference sequence). CDR3 coding DNA: TGTGCCAGCAGTTACTCTTCTTACGGGTCGTCTAGCGAGACCCAGTACTTC. Protein product: CASSYSSYGSSSETQYF.